This TCR beta chain was captured in a study of T cells after yellow fever vaccination. TCRdb re-analysed the 5' RACE reads in MiXCR, keeping a single row per CDR3 protein. The repertoire has around 530,000 distinct CDR3 sequences, approximately 16% of them found once; the top ten carry approximately 15%. This CDR3 has 16 amino acids. V gave up 0 bases and J gave up 2 bases; unmatched junction bases: 7. Germline V gene data show CDR1 as DFQATT and CDR2 as SNEGSKA (reference sequence). The receptor comes from a man aged 18 to 29 who received the YFV17D yellow fever vaccine. The V call is TRBV20-1, the J call TRBJ2-1, with TRBD2 identical over 7 bases. The material sequenced was PBMCs, taken roughly 5 days after the first yellow fever vaccination. As DNA, the CDR3 is TGCAGTGCTAGAGATTTTCAAGCGGGGACCTACAATGAGCAGTTCTTC. This codes for CSARDFQAGTYNEQFF.